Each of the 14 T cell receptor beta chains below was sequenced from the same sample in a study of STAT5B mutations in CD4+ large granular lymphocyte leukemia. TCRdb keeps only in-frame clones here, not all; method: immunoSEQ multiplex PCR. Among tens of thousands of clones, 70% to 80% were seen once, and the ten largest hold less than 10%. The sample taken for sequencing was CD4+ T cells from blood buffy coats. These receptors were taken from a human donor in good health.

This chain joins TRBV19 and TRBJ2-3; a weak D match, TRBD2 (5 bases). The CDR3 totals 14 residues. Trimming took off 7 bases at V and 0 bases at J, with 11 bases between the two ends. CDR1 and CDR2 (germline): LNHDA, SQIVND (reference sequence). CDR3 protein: CASKARGSTDTQYF. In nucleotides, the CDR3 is TGTGCCAGTAAGGCCCGGGGAAGCACAGATACGCAGTATTTT.

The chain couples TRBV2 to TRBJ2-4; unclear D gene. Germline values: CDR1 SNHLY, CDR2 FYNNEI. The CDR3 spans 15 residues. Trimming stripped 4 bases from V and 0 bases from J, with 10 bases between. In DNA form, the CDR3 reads TGTGCCAGCAGTGGCCTGCCAGTAGCCAAAAACATTCAGTACTTC. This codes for CASSGLPVAKNIQYF.

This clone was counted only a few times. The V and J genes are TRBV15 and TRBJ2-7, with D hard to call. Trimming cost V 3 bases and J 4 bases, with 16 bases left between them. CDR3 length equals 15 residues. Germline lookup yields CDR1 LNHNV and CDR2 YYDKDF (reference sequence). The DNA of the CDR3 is TGTGCCACCAGCAGTTCGGTCCTGGCCGAATACGAGCAGTACTTC. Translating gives CATSSSVLAEYEQYF.

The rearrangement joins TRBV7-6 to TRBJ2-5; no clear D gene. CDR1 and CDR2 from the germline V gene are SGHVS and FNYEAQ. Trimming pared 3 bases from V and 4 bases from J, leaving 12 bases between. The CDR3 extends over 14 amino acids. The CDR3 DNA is TGTGCCAGCAGCTTGGTCAGTATGCGAGAGACCCAGTACTTC. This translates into CASSLVSMRETQYF.

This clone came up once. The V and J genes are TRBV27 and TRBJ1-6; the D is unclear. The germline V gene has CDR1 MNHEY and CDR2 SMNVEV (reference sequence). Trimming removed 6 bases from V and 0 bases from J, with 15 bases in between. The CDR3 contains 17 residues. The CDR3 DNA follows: TGTGCCAGCAGGCCCCCTCGGCGGAGCTCCTATAATTCACCCCTCCACTTT. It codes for CASRPPRRSSYNSPLHF.

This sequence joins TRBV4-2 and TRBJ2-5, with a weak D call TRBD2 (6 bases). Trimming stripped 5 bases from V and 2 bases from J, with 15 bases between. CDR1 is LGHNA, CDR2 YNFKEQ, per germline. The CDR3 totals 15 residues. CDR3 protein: CASSGGSGQQETQYF. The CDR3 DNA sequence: TGTGCCAGCAGCGGGGGGAGCGGCCAACAAGAGACCCAGTACTTC.

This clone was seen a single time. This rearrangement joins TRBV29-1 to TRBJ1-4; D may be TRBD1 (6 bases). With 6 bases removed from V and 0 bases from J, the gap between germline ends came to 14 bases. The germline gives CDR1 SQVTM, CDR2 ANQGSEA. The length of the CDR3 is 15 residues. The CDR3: CSVGDRPATNEKLFF. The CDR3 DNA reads TGCAGCGTGGGCGACAGGCCTGCAACTAATGAAAAACTGTTTTTT. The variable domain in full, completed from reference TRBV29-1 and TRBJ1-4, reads SAVISQKPSRDICQRGTSLTIQCQVDSQVTMMFWYRQQPGQSLTLIATANQGSEATYESGFVIDKFPISRPNLTFSTLTVSNMSPEDSSIYLCSVGDRPATNEKLFFGSGTQLSVL.

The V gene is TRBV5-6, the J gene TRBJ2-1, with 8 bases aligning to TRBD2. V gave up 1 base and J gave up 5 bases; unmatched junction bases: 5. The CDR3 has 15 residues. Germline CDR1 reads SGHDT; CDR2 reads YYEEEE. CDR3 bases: TGTGCCAGCAGCTTGAGCGGGAGAATGAACAATGAGCAGTTCTTC. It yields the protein CASSLSGRMNNEQFF.

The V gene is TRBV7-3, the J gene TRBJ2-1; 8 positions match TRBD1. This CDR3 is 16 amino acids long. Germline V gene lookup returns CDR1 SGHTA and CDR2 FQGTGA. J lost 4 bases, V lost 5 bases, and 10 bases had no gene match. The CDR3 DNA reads TGTGCCAGCAGCCGTCAGGGGGCCCTCGGGTACAATGAGCAGTTCTTC. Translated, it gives CASSRQGALGYNEQFF.

DNA of the CDR3: TGTGCCAGCAGCTTCCGAATTGGGACAGATACGCAGTATTTT. It encodes CASSFRIGTDTQYF. The V call is TRBV5-6, the J call TRBJ2-3; no firm D call. The CDR3 contains 14 residues. V was pared by 2 bases and J by 3 bases, with 10 bases between. Germline V CDR1 and CDR2: SGHDT, YYEEEE.

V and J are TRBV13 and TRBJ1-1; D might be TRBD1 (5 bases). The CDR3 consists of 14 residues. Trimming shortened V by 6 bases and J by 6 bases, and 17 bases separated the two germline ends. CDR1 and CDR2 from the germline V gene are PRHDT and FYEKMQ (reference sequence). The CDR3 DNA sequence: TGTGCCAGCAGTTTACGGGCAGGGCCCTCTGAAGCTTTCTTT. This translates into CASSLRAGPSEAFF.

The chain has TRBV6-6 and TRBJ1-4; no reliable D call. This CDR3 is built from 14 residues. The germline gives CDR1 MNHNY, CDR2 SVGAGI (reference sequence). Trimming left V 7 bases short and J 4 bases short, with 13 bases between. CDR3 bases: TGTGCCAGCACCCTTAGAGGGAATAATGAAAAACTGTTTTTT. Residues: CASTLRGNNEKLFF.

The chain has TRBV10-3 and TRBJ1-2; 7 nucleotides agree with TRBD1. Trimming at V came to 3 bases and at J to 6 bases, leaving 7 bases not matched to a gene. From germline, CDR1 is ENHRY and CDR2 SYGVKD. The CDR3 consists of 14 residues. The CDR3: CAISDDPTGNGYTF. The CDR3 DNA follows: TGTGCCATCAGTGACGACCCGACAGGGAATGGCTACACCTTC.

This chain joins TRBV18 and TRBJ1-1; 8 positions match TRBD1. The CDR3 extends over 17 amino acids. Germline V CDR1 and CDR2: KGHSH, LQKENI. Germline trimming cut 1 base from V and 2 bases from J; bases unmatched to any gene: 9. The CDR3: CASSPRGTGVYNTEAFF. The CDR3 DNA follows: TGTGCCAGCTCACCACGGGGGACAGGAGTTTATAACACTGAAGCTTTCTTT. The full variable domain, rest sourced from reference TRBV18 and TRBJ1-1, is NAGVMQNPRHLVRRRGQEARLRCSPMKGHSHVYWYRQLPEEGLKFMVYLQKENIIDESGMPKERFSAEFPKEGPSILRIQQVVRGDSAAYFCASSPRGTGVYNTEAFFGQGTRLTVV.